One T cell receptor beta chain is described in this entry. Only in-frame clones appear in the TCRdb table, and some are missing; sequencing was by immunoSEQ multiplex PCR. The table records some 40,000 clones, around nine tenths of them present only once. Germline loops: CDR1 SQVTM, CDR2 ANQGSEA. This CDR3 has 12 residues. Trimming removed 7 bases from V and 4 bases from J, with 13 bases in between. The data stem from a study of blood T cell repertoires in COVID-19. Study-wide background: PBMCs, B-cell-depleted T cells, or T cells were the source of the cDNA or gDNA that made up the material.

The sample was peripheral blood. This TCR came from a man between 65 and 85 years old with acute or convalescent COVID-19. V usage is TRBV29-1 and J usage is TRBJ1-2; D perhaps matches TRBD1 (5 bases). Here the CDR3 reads CSAQRGSYGYTF. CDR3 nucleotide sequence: TGCAGCGCGCAGCGGGGCAGCTATGGCTACACCTTC.